What follows are 21 T cell receptor beta chains derived from one specimen sequenced in a study of identical twins. TCRdb itself ran the 5' RACE reads through MiXCR, one entry per CDR3 protein. This table holds 500,000 to 600,000 distinct CDR3 sequences, roughly a fifth found once. The same sample was also used in a study of T cells expressing NK-cell markers.

Sequencing was done on a sample of CD4+ T cells sorted from blood. The receptors come from a young woman in good health.

This chain links TRBV5-1 with TRBJ2-2; D may be TRBD1 (6 bases). Between the trimmed V and J ends, which lost 6 bases and 1 base, there was a span of 7 bases. The CDR3 is made up of 13 amino acids. From germline, CDR1 is SGHRS and CDR2 YFSETQ. Here the CDR3 reads CASTTGNTGELFF. The CDR3 bases are TGCGCCAGCACGACAGGGAACACCGGGGAGCTGTTTTTT.

Many counts were recorded for this clonotype. The V gene is TRBV12-3 or TRBV12-4, the J gene TRBJ2-7; D ambiguous. V was clipped by 6 bases and J by 3 bases, with 9 bases between them. The CDR3 loop spans 12 amino acids. The CDR3, as DNA: TGTGCCAGCAGGCTTTCCATCTACGAGCAGTACTTC. Its protein product is CASRLSIYEQYF.

This clonotype was recorded once. The rearrangement uses TRBV11-2 and TRBJ1-1; TRBD1 is a possible D gene (5 bases). Germline CDR1 and CDR2: SGHAT and FQNNGV. The CDR3 sequence is 14 residues long. V dropped 5 bases and J dropped 8 bases, with 18 bases sitting between them. CDR3: CASSRGRDDGEAFF. The CDR3 coding sequence is TGTGCCAGCAGCCGCGGAAGGGACGACGGGGAAGCTTTCTTT.

This clonotype was recorded a few times. The V and J genes are TRBV12-3 or TRBV12-4 and TRBJ2-5, with D perhaps TRBD1 (5 bases). The CDR3 consists of 14 residues. Trimming removed 6 bases at V and 3 bases at J, with 14 bases between. This chain's CDR3 is CASSHLRGEETQYF. CDR3 sequence (DNA): TGTGCCAGCAGCCACCTAAGGGGCGAAGAGACCCAGTACTTC.

The gene calls are TRBV20-1 and TRBJ1-2; D possibly corresponds to TRBD1 (6 bases). The V gene's germline CDR1 is DFQATT and CDR2 SNEGSKA (reference sequence). CDR3 length: 12 residues. Trimming took off 5 bases at V and 8 bases at J, with 15 bases between the two ends. CDR3 in DNA: TGCAGTGCTGCAGGGGAGGAAGGCGGCTACACCTTC. This codes for CSAAGEEGGYTF.

This clonotype was counted only a few times. The chain uses TRBV5-1 and TRBJ2-3; 8 bases match TRBD1. Germline V CDR1 and CDR2: SGHRS, YFSETQ. CDR3 length equals 15 residues. V shed 4 bases, J shed 4 bases, and the junction held 8 bases outside the gene matches. This CDR3 is CASSPRTGRADTQYF. The DNA for the CDR3 is TGCGCCAGCAGCCCCCGGACAGGGAGAGCAGATACGCAGTATTTT. The full variable domain, with the rest looked up from reference TRBV5-1 and TRBJ2-3, is KAGVTQTPRYLIKTRGQQVTLSCSPISGHRSVSWYQQTPGQGLQFLFEYFSETQRNKGNFPGRFSGRQFSNSRSEMNVSTLELGDSALYLCASSPRTGRADTQYFGPGTRLTVL.

V gene TRBV2 combines with J gene TRBJ2-7, with 12 bases aligning to TRBD1. V was pared by 4 bases and J by 7 bases, with 5 bases of the junction left unmatched. Germline V CDR1 and CDR2: SNHLY, FYNNEI. The CDR3 totals 14 residues. The CDR3 DNA reads as TGTGCCAGCAGTGGAGGGACAGGGGGCCGTGAGCAGTACTTC. This gives the protein CASSGGTGGREQYF.

V usage is TRBV6-5 and J usage is TRBJ1-6; D gene unclear. The CDR3 runs 12 residues. Trimming left V 5 bases short and J 10 bases short, with 9 bases between. Per the germline V gene, CDR1 is MNHEY and CDR2 is SVGAGI. CDR3 protein: CASSQTGSPLHF. DNA of the CDR3: TGTGCCAGCAGTCAGACGGGATCACCCCTCCACTTT.

The chain is built from TRBV7-9 and TRBJ2-2; possible D gene TRBD2, 5 bases. The CDR3 sequence is 16 residues long. V lost 6 bases and J lost 1, with 15 bases in between. The germline gives CDR1 SEHNR, CDR2 FQNEAQ (reference sequence). The CDR3 spells CASRGSGNLNTGELFF. The DNA of the CDR3 is TGTGCCAGCAGGGGGTCGGGGAACCTGAACACCGGGGAGCTGTTTTTT.

The genes are TRBV7-3 and TRBJ2-5; TRBD1 is a possible D gene (5 bases). Germline values: CDR1 SGHTA, CDR2 FQGTGA. V was trimmed by 5 bases and J by 5 bases, leaving 12 bases between them. The CDR3 length is 13 residues. CDR3 region: CASSAGFDETQYF. The CDR3 DNA follows: TGTGCCAGCAGCGCAGGGTTTGATGAGACCCAGTACTTC.

The V and J genes are TRBV12-3 or TRBV12-4 and TRBJ2-3; 9 bases line up with TRBD2. This CDR3 region has 14 residues. The ends lost 7 bases at V and 1 base at J; junction bases unmatched: 3. CDR3 protein: CASTASGGTDTQYF. The CDR3 nucleotides are TGTGCCAGCACCGCTAGCGGGGGCACAGATACGCAGTATTTT.

In nucleotides, the CDR3 is TGCAGTGCTATAGGCAGCCACAATGAGCAGTTCTTC. Protein product: CSAIGSHNEQFF. The V call is TRBV20-1, the J call TRBJ2-1, with unresolved D. V was trimmed by 4 bases and J by 5 bases, leaving 9 bases between them. Germline-derived CDR1 and CDR2 are DFQATT and SNEGSKA (reference sequence). This CDR3 is built from 12 residues.

This clonotype has a count of ten or more. The junction departs from germline at one end; a sequencing error may be responsible. The chain has TRBV5-1 and TRBJ2-1, with D tentatively TRBD2 (6 bases). In germline, CDR1 is SGHRS, CDR2 YFSETQ. This CDR3 has 14 residues. The CDR3 DNA reads as TGTGCCAGCAGCCCTGGGGGGTCCTACAATGAGCAGTTCTTC. Translated: CASSPGGSYNEQFF.

The rearrangement uses TRBV18 and TRBJ2-1; D gene ambiguous. Germline assignment: CDR1 KGHSH and CDR2 LQKENI. The CDR3 sequence is 14 residues long. V lost 6 bases, J lost 5 bases, and 14 bases lay in between. The CDR3 sequence: CASSPSGYNNEQFF. CDR3 DNA: TGTGCCAGCTCCCCATCAGGCTACAACAATGAGCAGTTCTTC.

This clonotype was seen more than once but under ten times. This sequence joins TRBV30 and TRBJ1-5; the D is unclear. Germline lookup yields CDR1 GTSNPN and CDR2 SVGIG (reference sequence). V lost 2 bases and J 0 bases, leaving 5 bases between the germline ends. The CDR3 loop spans 13 amino acids. CDR3: CAWSTSSNQPQHF. CDR3 nucleotides: TGTGCCTGGAGTACCAGTAGCAATCAGCCCCAGCATTTT.

This clonotype was counted a single time. The chain uses TRBV7-9 and TRBJ2-3, with D possibly matching TRBD2 (5 bases). The germline V and J ends were trimmed by 3 bases and 1 base, with 8 bases remaining between them. CDR3 length: 14 amino acids. Germline V gene sequence: CDR1 SEHNR, CDR2 FQNEAQ (reference sequence). CDR3 in amino acids: CASSLEEGTDTQYF. The CDR3 nucleotides are TGTGCCAGCAGCTTGGAGGAAGGCACAGATACGCAGTATTTT.

The chain is built from TRBV6-5 and TRBJ2-7; possible D gene TRBD1, 6 bases. CDR1 and CDR2 from the germline V gene are MNHEY and SVGAGI. The V end lost 6 bases, the J end lost 1 base, and 13 bases lay between the germline ends. The CDR3 totals 14 residues. The CDR3, as DNA: TGTGCCAGCAGGTATAACGGACAGTCCTACGAGCAGTACTTC. The encoded protein is CASRYNGQSYEQYF.

This chain connects TRBV5-6 to TRBJ2-1; tentatively, D is TRBD1 or TRBD2 (5 bases each). The CDR3 consists of 14 residues. CDR1 and CDR2 from the germline V gene are SGHDT and YYEEEE. Trimming took off 4 bases at V and 6 bases at J, with 14 bases between the two ends. The CDR3 bases are TGTGCCAGCAGCCGGGGTGGGGGAAGCAATGAGCAGTTCTTC. Translating it yields CASSRGGGSNEQFF.

V and J are TRBV5-6 and TRBJ1-5, with 7 bases lining up with TRBD1. J was trimmed by 4 bases and V by 4 bases; bases with no gene match: 5. From germline, CDR1 is SGHDT and CDR2 YYEEEE. This CDR3 contains 14 residues. This CDR3 is CASSLGQTNQPQHF. The CDR3 DNA is TGTGCCAGCAGCCTGGGACAGACAAATCAGCCCCAGCATTTT. Full variable domain (remainder filled in from reference TRBV5-6 and TRBJ1-5): DAGVTQSPTHLIKTRGQQVTLRCSPKSGHDTVSWYQQALGQGPQFIFQYYEEEERQRGNFPDRFSGHQFPNYSSELNVNALLLGDSALYLCASSLGQTNQPQHFGDGTRLSIL.

Only a few counts were recorded for this clonotype. The gene calls are TRBV7-8 and TRBJ1-6; D is undetermined. This CDR3 is 17 amino acids long. The germline V and J ends were trimmed by 1 base and 7 bases, with 17 bases remaining between them. Germline CDR1 and CDR2: SGHVS and FQNEAQ. The CDR3 here is CASSLDFGSVPNSPLHF. The CDR3 DNA reads as TGTGCCAGCAGCTTAGATTTCGGTTCCGTGCCGAATTCACCCCTCCACTTT.

The J gene is TRBJ2-1, the V gene TRBV13, with 8 bases identical to TRBD2. The ends lost 2 bases at V and 8 bases at J; junction bases unmatched: 8. The CDR3 is 15 amino acids. Germline V CDR1 and CDR2: PRHDT, FYEKMQ (reference sequence). The CDR3 DNA reads as TGTGCCAGCAGCTTATCAACTAGCGGAGGGGATGAGCAGTTCTTC. Protein: CASSLSTSGGDEQFF.